This TCR beta chain derives from a study of shared clonotypes between healthy human individuals. General study results and limits: Four donors had roughly 5% of their naive CD4 clonotypes in common.

CDR1 MNHEY and CDR2 SVGAGI come from the germline V gene. This CDR3 contains 13 residues. V was trimmed by 6 bases and J by 5 bases, leaving 11 bases between them. As to this clone: As yet, its antigen is unknown.

Assay used: immunoSEQ multiplex PCR; TCRdb lists only in-frame clones, some missing. The table has about 2,200,000 clones, 93% seen once. Terminally differentiated effector memory CD45RA+ cells were excluded by CCR7 positive selection of CD45RO-negative cells. The chain joins TRBV6-5 to TRBJ2-1, with D unclear. The sequence came from a man between 18 and 29 years old in good health. Some clones in this sample may be carry-over from other donors' samples. The sequenced sample was naive CD8+ T cells from PBMCs. The DNA for the CDR3 is TGTGCCAGCAGACACCAAGGAAACAATGAGCAGTTCTTC. Its translation: CASRHQGNNEQFF.